This TCR beta chain was profiled in a study of blood T cell repertoires in COVID-19. Turning to the study itself: The analysed material was cDNA or gDNA that came from T cells, B-cell-depleted T cells, or PBMCs.

The germline gives CDR1 SEHNR, CDR2 FQNEAQ (reference sequence). The CDR3 runs to 14 residues. Trimming took off 2 bases at V and 5 bases at J, with 12 bases between the two ends. Per the study methods: Estimation of nucleated cell counts was performed using reference gene primer amplification. The assay was immunoSEQ multiplex PCR, and TCRdb's table has in-frame clones only and misses some. The V and J calls and clone size were taken over from that table, and D and trimming were inferred from the DNA. The data show some 56,000 clones, with roughly 79% seen just once and 25% to 35% held by the top ten.

The chain uses TRBV7-9 and TRBJ1-1; D remains unclear. Sequenced sample: peripheral blood. The TCR was taken from a woman aged 80 or over with active or convalescent COVID-19. CDR3 in DNA: TGTGCCAGCAGCTTATTGAATCCCGGGACTGAAGCTTTCTTT. Protein sequence: CASSLLNPGTEAFF.